This entry lists 9 T cell receptor beta chains sequenced from one sample in a study of T cell repertoires in cytomegalovirus infection. TCRdb reprocessed the reads with MiXCR, giving one entry per CDR3 protein. In the table there are approximately 220,000 distinct CDR3 sequences, about 39% of which are singletons. Their cognate antigens are unknown. The specimen comprised CD8+ T cells from cultured PBMCs, sampled from culture after CMV antigen stimulation. The receptors here all came from a human donor in good health (CMV status not recorded). Some clones in this sample may be carry-over from other donors' samples.

The CDR3 loop is CASSGGGQGGLYEQYF. CDR3 DNA: TGTGCCAGCAGTGGCGGAGGACAGGGGGGACTCTACGAGCAGTACTTC. The V and J genes are TRBV12-3 or TRBV12-4 and TRBJ2-7; 10 nucleotides line up with TRBD1. V dropped 5 bases and J dropped 3; count of bases not matched to a gene: 10. This CDR3 region has 16 residues.

This rearrangement joins TRBV6-1 to TRBJ1-1; 10 nucleotides line up with TRBD1. Trimming at V came to 5 bases and at J to 5 bases, leaving 5 bases not matched to a gene. The CDR3 is made up of 14 amino acids. Germline assignment: CDR1 MNHNS and CDR2 SASEGT. CDR3 sequence: CASSWTGGRTEAFF. In DNA form, the CDR3 reads TGTGCCAGCAGTTGGACAGGGGGTAGGACTGAAGCTTTCTTT.

This clonotype was counted a few times. The rearrangement joins TRBV2 to TRBJ2-1; the match to TRBD1 covers 9 bases. V lost 6 bases to trimming and J lost 2 bases; unmatched junction nucleotides: 5. Per the germline V gene, CDR1 is SNHLY and CDR2 is FYNNEI. The CDR3 covers 15 residues. CDR3 in DNA: TGTGCCAGCAGGTGGGACAGGGTACCCTACAATGAGCAGTTCTTC. It codes for CASRWDRVPYNEQFF.

This clonotype was counted a few times. The J gene is TRBJ2-3, the V gene TRBV11-2; 8 positions agree with TRBD2. Losses at the gene ends were 4 bases for V and 11 bases for J; bases not matched to a gene: 5. The germline V gene has CDR1 SGHAT and CDR2 FQNNGV. The CDR3 has 12 amino acids. The CDR3 spells CASSSTSGQQYF. In nucleotides, the CDR3 is TGTGCCAGCAGCTCAACTAGCGGCCAGCAGTATTTT.

This clonotype has a single count. The chain couples TRBV7-3 to TRBJ1-2, with 9 bases lining up with TRBD1. The germline V gene has CDR1 SGHTA and CDR2 FQGTGA. The trim removed 6 bases at V and 8 bases at J, leaving 10 bases unmatched. This CDR3 is 14 amino acids long. The DNA for the CDR3 is TGTGCCAGCAGTCCCGGACAGGGGAGTGAAGGCTACACCTTC. Translated, it gives CASSPGQGSEGYTF.

This clonotype was seen a few times. This sequence joins TRBV6-1 and TRBJ2-1; 9 bases map to TRBD2. Trimming at V came to 2 bases and at J to 10 bases, leaving 12 bases not matched to a gene. The CDR3 is 16 amino acids. CDR1 MNHNS and CDR2 SASEGT come from the germline V gene. The chain's CDR3 is CASSEIDAGGRHEQFF. The DNA of the CDR3 is TGTGCCAGCAGTGAAATCGATGCGGGGGGGCGTCACGAGCAGTTCTTC.

The rearrangement joins TRBV10-3 to TRBJ1-1, with D perhaps TRBD1 (6 bases). The CDR3 covers 11 residues. Germline V gene data show CDR1 as ENHRY and CDR2 as SYGVKD. V was trimmed by 10 bases and J by 7 bases, leaving 13 bases between them. The DNA of the CDR3 is TGTGCCACCGGGGGGCATATTGAAGCTTTCTTT. Translated, it gives CATGGHIEAFF.

This rearrangement joins TRBV4-1 to TRBJ1-1; D remains unclear. The CDR3 runs 16 residues. Per the germline V gene, CDR1 is MGHRA and CDR2 is YSYEKL. With 3 bases removed from V and 2 bases from J, the gap between germline ends came to 16 bases. CDR3 protein: CASSQRTRSLNTEAFF. The CDR3 DNA reads TGCGCCAGCAGCCAGAGGACGCGTTCTTTAAACACTGAAGCTTTCTTT.

This CDR3 reads CASSPTSGHGGVSSYNEQFF. As DNA, the CDR3 is TGTGCCAGCAGCCCGACTAGCGGCCATGGAGGGGTAAGCTCCTACAATGAGCAGTTCTTC. The V gene is TRBV14, the J gene TRBJ2-1, with 9 nucleotides matching TRBD2. The CDR3 runs to 20 residues. V was pared by 4 bases and J by 0 bases, with 16 bases of the junction left unmatched. Germline CDR1 and CDR2: SGHDN and FVKESK.